A selection of T cell receptor beta chains follows, all from one sample in a study of T cells in Graves' hyperthyroidism and ophthalmopathy. TCRdb itself ran the multiplex PCR reads through MiXCR, one entry per CDR3 protein. The sample has roughly 150,000 distinct CDR3 sequences; about 9.4% are singletons. The sequencing sample was made of blood. The source is a woman aged 18-29 years with Graves' hyperthyroidism that later progressed to Graves' ophthalmopathy. Both conserved end residues are part of each CDR3. Fields, in order: V gene, J gene, clone size, D gene, CDR3 protein, CDR3 DNA. D genes are given only for firm matches. The size entry is marked missing in some rows and otherwise reads once, few, many or a size class.

TRBV6-2/TRBV6-3	TRBJ2-1	NA	TRBD2	CAGSSSFLAGGNEQFF	TGTGCCGGCAGTTCGAGCTTCTTAGCGGGGGGAAATGAGCAGTTCTTC
TRBV30	TRBJ1-3	NA	NA	CAWSAHAGNTIYF	TGTGCCTGGAGTGCTCACGCTGGAAACACCATATATTTT
TRBV4-1	TRBJ1-5	NA	NA	CASSQAPMDQPQHF	TGCGCCAGCAGCCAAGCTCCAATGGATCAGCCCCAGCATTTT
TRBV20-1	TRBJ1-1	many	TRBD1	CSARGVGTGGMGGTEAFF	TGCAGTGCTAGGGGAGTTGGGACAGGGGGCATGGGTGGCACTGAAGCTTTCTTT
TRBV5-1	TRBJ2-5	many	TRBD1	CASSQNRGQETQYF	TGCGCCAGCAGCCAAAACAGGGGGCAAGAGACCCAGTACTTC
TRBV9	TRBJ1-2	many	NA	CASSRWGYTF	TGTGCCAGCAGCCGGTGGGGCTACACCTTC
TRBV30	TRBJ1-2	NA	NA	CAWSKGSGSYGYTF	TGTGCCTGGAGTAAAGGGAGCGGCTCCTATGGCTACACCTTC
TRBV13	TRBJ2-5	NA	NA	CASSTRTEQETQYF	TGTGCCAGCAGCACCCGGACAGAGCAAGAGACCCAGTACTTC
TRBV3-1	TRBJ2-3	many	TRBD2	CASSQDPRTSGRTDTQYF	TGTGCCAGCAGCCAAGATCCTCGGACTAGCGGTCGCACAGATACGCAGTATTTT
TRBV20-1	TRBJ2-5	many	NA	CSAEGVGSEETQYF	TGCAGTGCTGAGGGGGTTGGCTCGGAAGAGACCCAGTACTTC
TRBV20-1	TRBJ2-7	many	NA	CSARDLTGYEQYF	TGCAGTGCTAGAGATCTCACTGGCTACGAGCAGTACTTC
TRBV28	TRBJ1-1	many	NA	CASSLGSRVADTEAFF	TGTGCCAGCAGTTTGGGCTCCCGGGTAGCGGACACTGAAGCTTTCTTT
TRBV3-1	TRBJ2-3	many	NA	CASSLGPMRTDTQYF	TGTGCCAGCAGCCTGGGCCCTATGAGGACAGATACGCAGTATTTT
TRBV6-4	TRBJ1-6	few	TRBD1	CASSNRGLWNSPLHF	TGTGCCAGCAGCAACAGGGGGCTATGGAATTCACCCCTCCACTTT
TRBV7-2	TRBJ2-5	many	TRBD2	CASSSPGLAGEETQYF	TGTGCCAGCAGCTCACCGGGACTAGCGGGCGAAGAGACCCAGTACTTC
TRBV27	TRBJ2-6	NA	NA	CASIISGVGANVLTF	TGTGCCAGCATCATTTCGGGAGTTGGGGCCAACGTCCTGACTTTC
TRBV20-1	TRBJ2-1	NA	NA	CSAPTLNYNEQFF	TGCAGTGCTCCTACCTTAAATTACAATGAGCAGTTCTTC
TRBV19	TRBJ1-1	many	NA	CASHRQGMNTEAFF	TGTGCCAGCCACCGCCAGGGGATGAACACTGAAGCTTTCTTT
TRBV5-1	TRBJ2-3	NA	NA	CASNQGQGPSGSTDTQYF	TGCGCCAGCAACCAAGGACAGGGTCCTAGCGGGAGCACAGATACGCAGTATTTT
TRBV7-9	TRBJ2-3	few	NA	CASSLGAGPATDTQYF	TGTGCCAGCAGCTTAGGGGCCGGACCGGCCACAGATACGCAGTATTTT
TRBV27	TRBJ1-5	many	TRBD1	CASSSQGGGQPQHF	TGTGCCAGCAGTTCACAGGGGGGGGGTCAGCCCCAGCATTTT
TRBV5-1	TRBJ1-5	many	TRBD1	CASSLAGTENQPQHF	TGCGCCAGCAGCTTGGCCGGGACAGAGAATCAGCCCCAGCATTTT
TRBV6-1	TRBJ2-2	many	TRBD1	CASSSGTGVNTGELFF	TGTGCCAGCAGCTCCGGGACAGGGGTGAACACCGGGGAGCTGTTTTTT
TRBV5-8	TRBJ1-4	NA	NA	CASSLDRGRETNEKLFF	TGTGCCAGCAGCTTGGATCGGGGGCGCGAAACTAATGAAAAACTGTTTTTT
TRBV11-1	TRBJ1-1	many	NA	CASSLWDSNTEAFF	TGTGCCAGCAGCTTATGGGACTCGAACACTGAAGCTTTCTTT
TRBV28	TRBJ2-5	many	NA	CASSSGTGVFKTQYF	TGTGCCAGCAGTTCCGGGACTGGTGTGTTTAAGACCCAGTACTTC
TRBV7-9	TRBJ1-1	many	TRBD1	CASSRRGGKGNTEAFF	TGTGCCAGCAGCCGCAGGGGGGGGAAGGGGAACACTGAAGCTTTCTTT
TRBV10-2	TRBJ2-7	many	NA	CASSSDSTYEQYF	TGCGCCAGCAGTTCCGACAGTACCTACGAGCAGTACTTC
TRBV4-2	TRBJ1-2	many	NA	CASSQAALRDIGGYTF	TGTGCCAGCAGCCAAGCTGCACTCCGGGACATTGGGGGCTACACCTTC
TRBV9	TRBJ1-1	many	NA	CASSDGRTEAFF	TGTGCCAGCAGCGATGGGAGGACTGAAGCTTTCTTT
TRBV20-1	TRBJ2-1	many	TRBD2	CSARTSGRAFEQFF	TGCAGTGCCCGAACTAGCGGGAGGGCCTTTGAGCAGTTCTTC
TRBV28	TRBJ2-5	many	NA	CASRTTGQETQYF	TGTGCCAGCAGGACTACAGGGCAAGAGACCCAGTACTTC
TRBV3-1	TRBJ2-3	many	NA	CASSPQVWQGNADTQYF	TGTGCCAGCAGCCCTCAGGTTTGGCAGGGGAATGCAGATACGCAGTATTTT
TRBV20-1	TRBJ2-7	NA	NA	CSASYLARTYEQYF	TGCAGTGCTAGTTACCTAGCACGAACCTACGAGCAGTACTTC
TRBV6-5	TRBJ1-1	many	NA	CASSYDPGSVTEAFF	TGTGCCAGCAGTTACGACCCCGGTTCCGTCACTGAAGCTTTCTTT
TRBV6-1	TRBJ1-4	many	NA	CAIPGATNEKLFF	TGTGCCATCCCAGGTGCAACTAATGAAAAACTGTTTTTT
TRBV6-1	TRBJ1-1	many	NA	CASSPVVENTEAFF	TGTGCCAGCAGTCCCGTTGTGGAGAACACTGAAGCTTTCTTT
TRBV7-9	TRBJ1-2	many	NA	CASSLLLTYGYTF	TGTGCCAGCAGCCTACTCTTGACCTATGGCTACACCTTC
TRBV27	TRBJ2-7	many	TRBD1	CASSFSGGSYEQYF	TGTGCCAGCAGTTTTTCAGGGGGCTCCTACGAGCAGTACTTC
TRBV19	TRBJ1-1	many	NA	CASSKKATTFRTEAFF	TGTGCCAGTAGCAAAAAGGCCACGACATTTCGGACTGAAGCTTTCTTT
TRBV4-1	TRBJ2-7	many	NA	CASSQGHRTVYDEQYF	TGCGCCAGCAGCCAAGGCCACAGGACCGTTTATGACGAGCAGTACTTC
TRBV30	TRBJ1-2	many	TRBD1	CAWIYRQGAHYGYTF	TGTGCCTGGATCTATAGACAGGGGGCTCACTATGGCTACACCTTC
TRBV9	TRBJ1-1	many	NA	CASSPGPGSNTEAFF	TGTGCCAGCAGCCCCGGCCCGGGCTCTAACACTGAAGCTTTCTTT
TRBV12-3/TRBV12-4	TRBJ2-3	many	TRBD2	CASSFLLAGTDTQYF	TGTGCCAGCAGTTTTCTGCTAGCGGGAACAGATACGCAGTATTTT
TRBV9	TRBJ2-5	NA	NA	CASSVTPETQYF	TGTGCCAGCAGCGTAACTCCCGAGACCCAGTACTTC
TRBV7-9	TRBJ1-5	many	NA	CASSPGTGFNQPQHF	TGTGCCAGCAGCCCCGGGACGGGATTCAATCAGCCCCAGCATTTT
TRBV19	TRBJ2-7	NA	NA	CASSIGGGLSYEQYF	TGTGCCAGTAGTATAGGTGGGGGCCTCTCCTACGAGCAGTACTTC
TRBV19	TRBJ1-1	many	NA	CASSNPGPANTEAFF	TGTGCCAGTAGTAACCCAGGACCAGCGAACACTGAAGCTTTCTTT
TRBV15	TRBJ1-5	many	NA	CATSVIREGNQPQHF	TGTGCCACCAGCGTCATCCGAGAGGGAAATCAGCCCCAGCATTTT
TRBV24-1	TRBJ2-2	many	NA	CATSEVDRSNTGELFF	TGTGCCACCAGTGAAGTCGACAGGTCGAACACCGGGGAGCTGTTTTTT
TRBV7-9	TRBJ1-2	NA	TRBD1	CASTPRQGKDGYTF	TGTGCCAGCACCCCCAGACAGGGGAAGGATGGCTACACCTTC
TRBV30	TRBJ2-1	few	TRBD2	CAWSLGLAYNEQFF	TGTGCCTGGAGTCTAGGACTAGCTTACAATGAGCAGTTCTTC
TRBV4-1	TRBJ1-6	NA	NA	CASSQRAAGPLVDSPLHF	TGCGCCAGCAGCCAAAGAGCGGCAGGGCCCTTAGTGGATTCACCCCTCCACTTT
TRBV3-1	TRBJ1-1	many	TRBD1	CASRIQGARVTEAFF	TGTGCCAGCCGGATTCAGGGGGCAAGGGTGACTGAAGCTTTCTTT